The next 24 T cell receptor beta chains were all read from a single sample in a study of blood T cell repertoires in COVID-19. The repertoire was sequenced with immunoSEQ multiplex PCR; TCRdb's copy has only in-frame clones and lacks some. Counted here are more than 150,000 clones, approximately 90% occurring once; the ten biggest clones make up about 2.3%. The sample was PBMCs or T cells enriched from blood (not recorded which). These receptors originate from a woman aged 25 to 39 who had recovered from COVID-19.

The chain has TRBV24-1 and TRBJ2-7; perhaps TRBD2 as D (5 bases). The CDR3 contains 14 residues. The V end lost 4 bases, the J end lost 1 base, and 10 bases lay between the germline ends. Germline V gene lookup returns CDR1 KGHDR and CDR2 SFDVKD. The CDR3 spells CATSDPGKSYEQYF. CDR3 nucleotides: TGTGCCACCAGTGACCCCGGGAAGTCCTACGAGCAGTACTTC.

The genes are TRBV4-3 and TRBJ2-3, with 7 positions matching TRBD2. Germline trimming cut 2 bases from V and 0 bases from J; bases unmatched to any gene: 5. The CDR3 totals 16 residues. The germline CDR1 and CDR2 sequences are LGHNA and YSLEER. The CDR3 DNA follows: TGCGCCAGCAGCCAAAATAGCGGGCTGAGCACAGATACGCAGTATTTT. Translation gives CASSQNSGLSTDTQYF.

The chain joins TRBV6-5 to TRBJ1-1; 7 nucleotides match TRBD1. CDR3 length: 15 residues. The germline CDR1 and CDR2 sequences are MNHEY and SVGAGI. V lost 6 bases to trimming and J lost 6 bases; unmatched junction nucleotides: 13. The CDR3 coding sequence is TGTGCCAGCAGCCCGAGGGACAGCTTTTCGGCTGAAGCTTTCTTT. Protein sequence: CASSPRDSFSAEAFF.

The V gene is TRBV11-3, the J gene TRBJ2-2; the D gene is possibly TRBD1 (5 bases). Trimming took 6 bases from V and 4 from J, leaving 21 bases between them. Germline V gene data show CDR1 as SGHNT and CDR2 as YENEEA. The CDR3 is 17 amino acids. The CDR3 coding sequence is TGTGCCAGCAGATACCGGACATCCCCGACGGGCACCGGGGAGCTGTTTTTT. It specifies CASRYRTSPTGTGELFF.

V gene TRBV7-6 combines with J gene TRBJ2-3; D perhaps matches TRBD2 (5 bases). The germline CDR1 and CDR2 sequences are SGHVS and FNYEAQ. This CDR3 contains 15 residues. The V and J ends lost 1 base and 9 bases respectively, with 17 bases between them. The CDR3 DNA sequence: TGTGCCAGCAGCTTAGGACCACGTTCCAGCGGCACGCAGTATTTT. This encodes CASSLGPRSSGTQYF.

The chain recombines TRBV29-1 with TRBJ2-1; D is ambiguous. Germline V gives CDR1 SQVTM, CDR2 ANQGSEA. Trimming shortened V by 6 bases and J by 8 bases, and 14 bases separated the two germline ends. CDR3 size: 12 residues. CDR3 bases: TGCAGCGTCCGAGAGACCCAGGATGAGCAGTTCTTC. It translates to CSVRETQDEQFF.

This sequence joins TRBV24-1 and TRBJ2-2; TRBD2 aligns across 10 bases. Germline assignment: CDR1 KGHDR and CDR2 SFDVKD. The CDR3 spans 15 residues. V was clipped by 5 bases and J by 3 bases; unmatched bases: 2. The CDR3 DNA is TGTGCCACCAGTGCCGGGACTAGCGACACCGGGGAGCTGTTTTTT. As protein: CATSAGTSDTGELFF.

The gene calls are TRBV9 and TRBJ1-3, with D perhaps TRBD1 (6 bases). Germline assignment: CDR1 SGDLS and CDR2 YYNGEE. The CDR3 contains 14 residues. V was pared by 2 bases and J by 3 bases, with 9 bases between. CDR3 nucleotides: TGTGCCAGCAGCGTCGAGGGGGTTGGAAACACCATATATTTT. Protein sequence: CASSVEGVGNTIYF.

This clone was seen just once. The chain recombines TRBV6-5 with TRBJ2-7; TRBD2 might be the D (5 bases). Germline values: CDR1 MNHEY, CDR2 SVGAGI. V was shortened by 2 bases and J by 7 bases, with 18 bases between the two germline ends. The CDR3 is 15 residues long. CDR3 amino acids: CASSYREGLFAEQYF. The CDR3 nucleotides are TGTGCCAGCAGTTACCGGGAAGGCCTATTTGCGGAGCAGTACTTC.

DNA for the CDR3: TGTGCCAGCTCACCACGTACTGGGACAGACCCTTTCTCTGGAAACACCATATATTTT. The encoded protein is CASSPRTGTDPFSGNTIYF. The chain is built from TRBV18 and TRBJ1-3, with 7 positions matching TRBD1. Looked up from germline, CDR1 is KGHSH and CDR2 is LQKENI. CDR3 size: 19 residues. With 1 base clipped from V and 0 bases from J, the junction kept 12 bases outside the gene matches. Looking up the rest from reference TRBV18 and TRBJ1-3 gives the full variable domain: NAGVMQNPRHLVRRRGQEARLRCSPMKGHSHVYWYRQLPEEGLKFMVYLQKENIIDESGMPKERFSAEFPKEGPSILRIQQVVRGDSAAYFCASSPRTGTDPFSGNTIYFGEGSWLTVV.

CDR3 region: CASSVGTGEGDTQYF. The DNA for the CDR3 is TGTGCCAGCAGCGTCGGGACAGGGGAAGGGGATACGCAGTATTTT. The rearrangement uses TRBV7-8 and TRBJ2-3, with 10 positions matching TRBD1. The CDR3 has 15 amino acids. Germline CDR1 reads SGHVS; CDR2 reads FQNEAQ. Unmatched junction bases numbered 8, after V lost 5 bases and J lost 6 bases.

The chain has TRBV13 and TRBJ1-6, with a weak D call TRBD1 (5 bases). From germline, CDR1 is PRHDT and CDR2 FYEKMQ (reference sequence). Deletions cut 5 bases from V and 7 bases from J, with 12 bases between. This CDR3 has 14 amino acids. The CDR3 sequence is CASSPAGENSPLHF. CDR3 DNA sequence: TGTGCCAGCAGCCCGGCGGGGGAGAATTCACCCCTCCACTTT.

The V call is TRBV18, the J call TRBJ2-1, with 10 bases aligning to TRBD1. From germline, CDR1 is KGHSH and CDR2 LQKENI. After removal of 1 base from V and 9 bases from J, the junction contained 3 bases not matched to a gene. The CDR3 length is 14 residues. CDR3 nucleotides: TGTGCCAGCTCACCACGGACAGGGGGAGGTGAGCAGTTCTTC. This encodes CASSPRTGGGEQFF.

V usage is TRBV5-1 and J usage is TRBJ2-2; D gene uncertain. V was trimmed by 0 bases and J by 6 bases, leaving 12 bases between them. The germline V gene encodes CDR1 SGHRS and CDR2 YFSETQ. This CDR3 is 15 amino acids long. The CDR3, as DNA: TGCGCCAGCAGCTTGGCCGTGAGTACCTCCGGGGAGCTGTTTTTT. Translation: CASSLAVSTSGELFF.

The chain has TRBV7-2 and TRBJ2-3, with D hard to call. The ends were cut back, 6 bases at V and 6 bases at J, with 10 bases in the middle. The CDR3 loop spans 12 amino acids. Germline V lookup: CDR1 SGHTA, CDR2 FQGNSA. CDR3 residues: CASRSSTDTQYF. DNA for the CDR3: TGTGCCAGCAGATCTTCTACGGATACGCAGTATTTT.

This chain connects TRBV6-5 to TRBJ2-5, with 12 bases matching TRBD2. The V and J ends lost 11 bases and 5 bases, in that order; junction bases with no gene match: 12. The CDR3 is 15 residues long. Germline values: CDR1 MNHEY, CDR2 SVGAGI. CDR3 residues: CAGRLAGASRETQYF. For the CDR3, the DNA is TGTGCCGGACGACTAGCGGGGGCCTCTCGGGAGACCCAGTACTTC.

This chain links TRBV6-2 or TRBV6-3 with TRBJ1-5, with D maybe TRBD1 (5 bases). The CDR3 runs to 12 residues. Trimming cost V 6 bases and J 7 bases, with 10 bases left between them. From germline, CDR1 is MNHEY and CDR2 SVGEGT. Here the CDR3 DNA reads TGTGCCAGCAGCCGGGGCAGGCAGCCCCAGCATTTT. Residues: CASSRGRQPQHF.

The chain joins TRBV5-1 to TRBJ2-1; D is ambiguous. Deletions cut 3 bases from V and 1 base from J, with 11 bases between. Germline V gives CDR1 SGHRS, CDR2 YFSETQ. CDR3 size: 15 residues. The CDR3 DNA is TGCGCCAGCAGCTACCTGACTGTTTCCTACAATGAGCAGTTCTTC. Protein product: CASSYLTVSYNEQFF.

The CDR3 protein is CAWRGQGTGGYTF. The DNA of the CDR3 is TGTGCCTGGAGAGGGCAGGGAACGGGCGGCTACACCTTC. The chain joins TRBV30 to TRBJ1-2; a weak D match, TRBD1 (5 bases). There are 13 residues in the CDR3. In germline, CDR1 is GTSNPN, CDR2 SVGIG (reference sequence). The germline V and J ends were trimmed by 3 bases and 8 bases, with 16 bases remaining between them.

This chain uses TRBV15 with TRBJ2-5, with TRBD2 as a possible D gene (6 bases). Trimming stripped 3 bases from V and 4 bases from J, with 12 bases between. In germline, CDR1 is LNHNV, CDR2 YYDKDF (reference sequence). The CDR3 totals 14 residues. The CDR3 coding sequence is TGTGCCACCAGCAGGCGGGACTTTCTAGAGACCCAGTACTTC. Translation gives CATSRRDFLETQYF.

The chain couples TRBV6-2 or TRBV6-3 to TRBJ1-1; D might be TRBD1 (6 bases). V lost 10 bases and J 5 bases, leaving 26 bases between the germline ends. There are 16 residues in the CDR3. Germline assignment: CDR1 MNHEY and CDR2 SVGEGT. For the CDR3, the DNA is TGTGCCATCAACCCCGACCCTCCGGGACAACCGACTGAAGCTTTCTTT. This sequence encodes CAINPDPPGQPTEAFF.

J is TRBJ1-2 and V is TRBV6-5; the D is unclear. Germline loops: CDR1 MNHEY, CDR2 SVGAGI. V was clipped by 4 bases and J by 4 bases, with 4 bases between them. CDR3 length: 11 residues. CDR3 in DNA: TGTGCCAGCAGTTCAGGCTATGGCTACACCTTC. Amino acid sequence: CASSSGYGYTF.

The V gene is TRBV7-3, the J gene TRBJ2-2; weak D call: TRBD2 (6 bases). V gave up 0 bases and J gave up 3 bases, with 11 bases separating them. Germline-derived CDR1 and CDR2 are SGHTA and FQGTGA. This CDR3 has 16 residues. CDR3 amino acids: CASSLTSGVDTGELFF. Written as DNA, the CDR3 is TGTGCCAGCAGCTTAACCTCGGGGGTGGACACCGGGGAGCTGTTTTTT.

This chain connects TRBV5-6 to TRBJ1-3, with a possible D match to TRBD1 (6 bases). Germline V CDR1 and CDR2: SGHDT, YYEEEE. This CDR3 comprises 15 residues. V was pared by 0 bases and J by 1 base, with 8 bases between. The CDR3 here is CASSLGRGSGNTIYF. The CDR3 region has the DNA TGTGCCAGCAGCTTGGGCAGGGGTTCTGGAAACACCATATATTTT. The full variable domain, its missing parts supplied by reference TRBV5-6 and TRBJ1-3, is DAGVTQSPTHLIKTRGQQVTLRCSPKSGHDTVSWYQQALGQGPQFIFQYYEEEERQRGNFPDRFSGHQFPNYSSELNVNALLLGDSALYLCASSLGRGSGNTIYFGEGSWLTVV.